Each of the 9 T cell receptor beta chains below was sequenced from the same sample in a study of a mutant IDH1 vaccine in newly diagnosed glioma (dated by TCRdb to the early 2020s). These receptors are not linked to any known antigen. Libraries were made using the immunoSEQ multiplex PCR assay. This immuneACCESS table, as held by TCRdb, lists in-frame sequences with V and J called but not all clones. Of the missing ones, under half trace to an unresolved V gene in checked studies; the others have no known cause. The table for this sample lists tens of thousands of clones; less than 90% of them were counted only once. 1.5% to 2% of the sample comes from the top ten. The sample's time point label is to be understood as: week 35, safety follow-up. Each vaccine dose was 300 ug of a 20-mer mutant IDH1 peptide in Montanide, given subcutaneously with topical imiquimod. The material was PBMCs, obtained from a glioma patient whose treatment included an IDH1 peptide vaccine. These TCRs come from a man in his forties or fifties with glioma.

The J gene is TRBJ2-3, the V gene TRBV4-1; D gene ambiguous. The CDR3 is made up of 15 amino acids. In germline, CDR1 is MGHRA, CDR2 YSYEKL. V was clipped by 0 bases and J by 6 bases, with 13 bases between them. DNA for the CDR3: TGCGCCAGCAGCCAAGATCTATTCGGCGCGGATACGCAGTATTTT. This codes for CASSQDLFGADTQYF.

The V gene is TRBV6-1, the J gene TRBJ1-1; D remains ambiguous. This CDR3 region has 13 residues. The V gene lost 6 bases and the J gene lost 1 base, with 9 bases spanning the gap. Germline V gene sequence: CDR1 MNHNS, CDR2 SASEGT. The CDR3 DNA reads as TGTGCCAGCAGCCGAACCGGGAACACTGAAGCTTTCTTT. It specifies CASSRTGNTEAFF.

The chain combines TRBV6-1 with TRBJ1-5; 8 bases line up with TRBD1. Germline V gene sequence: CDR1 MNHNS, CDR2 SASEGT. The length of the CDR3 is 15 residues. V dropped 2 bases and J dropped 8; count of bases not matched to a gene: 8. The CDR3 sequence: CASSEFQGATKPQHF. In nucleotides, the CDR3 is TGTGCCAGCAGTGAATTCCAGGGGGCGACGAAGCCCCAGCATTTT.

The table lists this clone with a few counts. The rearrangement joins TRBV7-2 to TRBJ2-6, with 9 positions matching TRBD2. J was trimmed by 2 bases and V by 7 bases; bases with no gene match: 12. The CDR3 length is 18 residues. CDR1 is SGHTA and CDR2 is FQGNSA in the germline V gene. CDR3 DNA: TGTGCCAGCATCCCCAAGGGCGGGAGGGCCACTGGGGCCAACGTCCTGACTTTC. Translation gives CASIPKGGRATGANVLTF.

The chain has TRBV19 and TRBJ2-5; D is possibly TRBD2 (5 bases). Per germline, CDR1 LNHDA and CDR2 SQIVND (reference sequence). The ends were cut back, 6 bases at V and 5 bases at J, with 10 bases in the middle. The CDR3 totals 12 residues. The CDR3 protein is CASRQSGETQYF. The CDR3 coding sequence is TGTGCCAGTAGACAGTCGGGGGAGACCCAGTACTTC. The variable domain in full, with the rest retrieved from reference TRBV19 and TRBJ2-5, is DGGITQSPKYLFRKEGQNVTLSCEQNLNHDAMYWYRQDPGQGLRLIYYSQIVNDFQKGDIAEGYSVSREKKESFPLTVTSAQKNPTAFYLCASRQSGETQYFGPGTRLLVL.

The rearrangement joins TRBV5-6 to TRBJ1-5; possible D gene TRBD1, 6 bases. Germline V gene lookup returns CDR1 SGHDT and CDR2 YYEEEE. Trimming pared 1 base from V and 2 bases from J, leaving 13 bases between. The CDR3 is made up of 16 amino acids. The CDR3 DNA follows: TGTGCCAGCAGCTTGTTCGCAGGGGCGGGCAATCAGCCCCAGCATTTT. This encodes CASSLFAGAGNQPQHF. The whole variable domain, filled in from reference TRBV5-6 and TRBJ1-5, reads DAGVTQSPTHLIKTRGQQVTLRCSPKSGHDTVSWYQQALGQGPQFIFQYYEEEERQRGNFPDRFSGHQFPNYSSELNVNALLLGDSALYLCASSLFAGAGNQPQHFGDGTRLSIL.

The rearrangement uses TRBV21-1 and TRBJ2-7. TRBV21-1 is listed as a pseudogene. The CDR3 extends over 15 amino acids. DNA for the CDR3: TGTGCCAGCAGCAAAGCTCAGAACTCAGCCTACGAGCAGTACTTC. It is translated as CASSKAQNSAYEQYF.

The chain joins TRBV19 to TRBJ2-2; D is perhaps TRBD2 (6 bases). This CDR3 is built from 11 residues. Germline V gives CDR1 LNHDA, CDR2 SQIVND (reference sequence). V was pared by 11 bases and J by 3 bases, with 7 bases between. The CDR3 region is CAGGYTGELFF. CDR3 sequence (DNA): TGTGCCGGAGGGTACACCGGGGAGCTGTTTTTT.

This clone was observed a handful of times. The J gene is TRBJ2-1, the V gene TRBV19; D is ambiguous. Germline V gene sequence: CDR1 LNHDA, CDR2 SQIVND (reference sequence). The CDR3 totals 13 residues. Trimming took 6 bases from V and 10 from J, leaving 16 bases between them. Written as DNA, the CDR3 is TGTGCCAGTAGCCAAGAGTTCGTGAGGGAGCAGTTCTTC. Its translation is CASSQEFVREQFF.